These 23 T cell receptor beta chains were all obtained from the same sample, sequenced in a study of spatial heterogeneity in lung cancer. TCRdb independently ran MiXCR on the 5' RACE reads; one entry per CDR3 protein. The sample consists of roughly 1,700 distinct CDR3 sequences, roughly 24% of them appearing once. Time point here: sample taken at primary tumor resection. The material was normal lung tissue next to the tumor, obtained at surgery. The receptors were sampled from a male donor with early-stage non-small cell lung cancer.

This clonotype was detected only a few times. This sequence joins TRBV28 and TRBJ1-5; tentative D call: TRBD1 (6 bases). Between the trimmed V and J ends, which lost 4 bases and 7 bases, there was a span of 14 bases. Germline loops: CDR1 MDHEN, CDR2 SYDVKM. The length of the CDR3 is 14 residues. CDR3 amino acids: CASSSPGAWQPQHF. CDR3 nucleotide sequence: TGTGCCAGCAGTTCCCCAGGGGCGTGGCAGCCCCAGCATTTT.

This clonotype is labeled as medium-sized. This sequence joins TRBV20-1 and TRBJ2-7; no clear D. The germline V gene has CDR1 DFQATT and CDR2 SNEGSKA (reference sequence). This CDR3 spans 13 amino acids. Trimming removed 0 bases at V and 0 bases at J, with 6 bases between. CDR3 region: CSARDPPSYEQYF. CDR3 bases: TGCAGTGCTAGAGACCCGCCCTCCTACGAGCAGTACTTC.

This chain connects TRBV4-1 to TRBJ2-7; 7 positions agree with TRBD1. Germline CDR1 is MGHRA and CDR2 is YSYEKL. The CDR3 spans 12 residues. The V gene end was trimmed by 3 bases and the J gene end by 5 bases; junction bases not matched to a gene: 1. CDR3 residues: CASSHTGDEQYF. CDR3 bases: TGCGCCAGCAGCCACACAGGGGACGAGCAGTACTTC.

This clonotype was detected a few times. V gene TRBV18 combines with J gene TRBJ1-4, with TRBD1 identical over 7 bases. Germline lookup yields CDR1 KGHSH and CDR2 LQKENI. J gave up 4 bases and V 6 bases, and 5 bases lay outside the gene matches. This CDR3 is built from 14 residues. In DNA form, the CDR3 reads TGTGCCAGCTCTCCCGGGACAGTTAATGAAAAACTGTTTTTT. It yields the protein CASSPGTVNEKLFF.

This clonotype was seen ten or more times. The chain links TRBV7-8 to TRBJ1-1, with D possibly being TRBD1 (5 bases). Germline V gene lookup returns CDR1 SGHVS and CDR2 FQNEAQ. The CDR3 loop spans 15 amino acids. Trimming took off 1 base at V and 0 bases at J, with 9 bases between the two ends. CDR3 nucleotides: TGTGCCAGCAGCTTAGGCCCAGGGATGAACACTGAAGCTTTCTTT. Residues: CASSLGPGMNTEAFF. The whole variable domain, filled in from reference TRBV7-8 and TRBJ1-1, reads GAGVSQSPRYKVAKRGQDVALRCDPISGHVSLFWYQQALGQGPEFLTYFQNEAQLDKSGLPSDRFFAERPEGSVSTLKIQRTQQEDSAVYLCASSLGPGMNTEAFFGQGTRLTVV.

In its sample, this clonotype was seen a few times. J is TRBJ1-5 and V is TRBV27; no clear D gene. Trimming pared 0 bases from V and 11 bases from J, leaving 14 bases between. CDR1 is MNHEY, CDR2 SMNVEV, per germline (reference sequence). The CDR3 has 14 residues. The chain's CDR3 is CASSLSAPGMTQHF. In DNA form, the CDR3 reads TGTGCCAGCAGTTTATCGGCACCCGGGATGACCCAGCATTTT.

Judged by abundance, this clonotype is medium-sized (0.01 to 0.1%). The rearrangement joins TRBV12-3 or TRBV12-4 to TRBJ1-2, with D maybe TRBD1 (5 bases). Deletions cut 5 bases from V and 8 bases from J, with 12 bases between. The CDR3 is 12 residues long. DNA for the CDR3: TGTGCCAGCAGTCATCGGGGGACGGGCTACACCTTC. This gives the protein CASSHRGTGYTF.

This clonotype is medium-sized (0.01 to 0.1%). This chain links TRBV28 with TRBJ1-2; D gene uncertain. V was trimmed by 2 bases and J by 7 bases, leaving 14 bases between them. There are 14 residues in the CDR3. Germline CDR1 MDHEN, CDR2 SYDVKM. The DNA of the CDR3 is TGTGCCAGCAGTTTAGGTCTGGGTACGCTTGGCTACACCTTC. Its translation is CASSLGLGTLGYTF.

This clonotype is medium-sized in the sample. The chain carries TRBV6-6 and TRBJ1-5; perhaps TRBD1 as D (5 bases). The CDR3 runs to 14 residues. In germline, CDR1 is MNHNY, CDR2 SVGAGI (reference sequence). Trimming left V 0 bases short and J 5 bases short, with 8 bases between. The DNA for the CDR3 is TGTGCCAGCAGTTACTCATTAGGGGATCAGCCCCAGCATTTT. It specifies CASSYSLGDQPQHF.

By its share, this clonotype is large. The V and J genes are TRBV27 and TRBJ2-2; D is unresolved. This CDR3 contains 16 residues. Germline V gene lookup returns CDR1 MNHEY and CDR2 SMNVEV (reference sequence). The germline V and J ends were trimmed by 6 bases and 4 bases, with 18 bases remaining between them. The CDR3 spells CASSRSGQLGTGELFF. The CDR3 DNA follows: TGTGCCAGCAGCCGGTCCGGCCAGCTAGGCACCGGGGAGCTGTTTTTT.

This clonotype rates as medium-sized. The chain carries TRBV6-2 or TRBV6-3 and TRBJ2-1; 10 bases match TRBD2. Germline V gives CDR1 MNHEY, CDR2 SVGEGT. With V trimmed by 2 bases and J by 9 bases, 13 bases remained unmatched. This CDR3 has 17 amino acids. CDR3 nucleotides: TGTGCCAGCAGTTACACATTAGCGGGGGGCGACGTCTTTGAGCAGTTCTTC. The encoded protein is CASSYTLAGGDVFEQFF.

This clonotype is large in the sample. The chain carries TRBV5-1 and TRBJ1-1; D uncertain. The CDR3 covers 14 residues. Deletions cut 0 bases from V and 11 bases from J, with 17 bases between. Germline CDR1 and CDR2: SGHRS and YFSETQ. Here the CDR3 reads CASSLESNLGSAFF. CDR3 nucleotide sequence: TGCGCCAGCAGCTTGGAGTCGAATCTGGGGTCCGCTTTCTTT.

This clonotype is large. The chain uses TRBV4-3 and TRBJ1-2, with 7 bases fitting TRBD1. Germline assignment: CDR1 LGHNA and CDR2 YSLEER. This CDR3 is built from 13 residues. The J segment lost 8 bases and the V segment lost 3 bases, leaving 6 bases of the junction unmatched. The CDR3 DNA is TGCGCCAGCAGCCAGCAGGGGGTTCGAGGCTACACCTTC. This sequence encodes CASSQQGVRGYTF.

This clonotype is labeled as large. The rearrangement joins TRBV6-2 or TRBV6-3 to TRBJ1-6; 10 bases line up with TRBD1. V lost 5 bases and J lost 10; bases outside the gene matches: 5. This CDR3 contains 14 residues. The germline V gene encodes CDR1 MNHEY and CDR2 SVGEGT. CDR3 loop: CASSGQGGGSPLHF. As DNA, the CDR3 is TGTGCCAGCAGTGGACAGGGGGGTGGCTCACCCCTCCACTTT.

This clonotype occurred a few times. The chain uses TRBV28 and TRBJ2-4; the D gene is possibly TRBD1 (6 bases). The germline V and J ends were trimmed by 8 bases and 9 bases, with 17 bases remaining between them. The length of the CDR3 is 13 residues. Germline V gene sequence: CDR1 MDHEN, CDR2 SYDVKM. CDR3 nucleotide sequence: TGTGCCAGCGGTCAGAGCTTCAGGGGCATTCAGTACTTC. It translates to CASGQSFRGIQYF.

This clonotype is categorized as medium-sized (0.01 to 0.1%). In DNA, the CDR3 is TGCGCCAGCAGTCAGATCGGGACAGAAGAGACCCAGTACTTC. The encoded protein is CASSQIGTEETQYF. V gene TRBV5-1 combines with J gene TRBJ2-5; 7 bases line up with TRBD1. Germline CDR1 is SGHRS and CDR2 is YFSETQ. The CDR3 length is 14 residues. V lost 5 bases, J lost 3 bases, and 7 bases stayed unmatched.

This sequence joins TRBV29-1 and TRBJ2-2, with D maybe TRBD1 (5 bases). Germline assignment: CDR1 SQVTM and CDR2 ANQGSEA. With 7 bases removed from V and 8 bases from J, the gap between germline ends came to 14 bases. The CDR3 has 12 amino acids. Written as DNA, the CDR3 is TGCAGCGCTCGGAACCAGGGAGGGGAGCTGTTTTTT. It specifies CSARNQGGELFF.

This clonotype is a singleton in its sample. V gene TRBV12-5 combines with J gene TRBJ2-1; no definite D call. Germline V gene sequence: CDR1 LGHNT, CDR2 FRNRAP. V lost 5 bases, J lost 5 bases, and 4 bases lay in between. The length of the CDR3 is 11 residues. Here the CDR3 DNA reads TGTGCTAGTGGTCATAACAATGAGCAGTTCTTC. As protein: CASGHNNEQFF.

This clonotype was detected only once. A much larger clone lies one base from this, so it may be a read error. This chain joins TRBV5-1 and TRBJ2-6; TRBD1 is a possible D gene (5 bases). The CDR3 totals 15 residues. The V and J ends lost 4 bases and 6 bases respectively, with 14 bases between them. CDR1 SGHRS and CDR2 YFSETQ come from the germline V gene. The CDR3 sequence is CASSPQGEEANVLTF. The CDR3 bases are TGCGCCAGCAGCCCCCAGGGTGAAGAGGCCAACGTCCTGACTTTC.

This clonotype is categorized as medium-sized (0.01 to 0.1%). The chain recombines TRBV29-1 with TRBJ2-4, with no clear D. Germline V CDR1 and CDR2: SQVTM, ANQGSEA. Trimming stripped 4 bases from V and 6 bases from J, with 13 bases between. The CDR3 loop spans 13 amino acids. As DNA, the CDR3 is TGCAGCGTTGTCCACCTGGGTGGAAACATTCAGTACTTC. Protein product: CSVVHLGGNIQYF.

This clonotype is classed as medium-sized. The chain employs TRBV10-3 and TRBJ1-2; D is ambiguous. CDR1 and CDR2 from the germline V gene are ENHRY and SYGVKD. The CDR3 spans 12 residues. Deletions cut 3 bases from V and 4 bases from J, with 6 bases between. Here the CDR3 reads CAISDTAYGYTF. The CDR3 nucleotides read TGTGCCATCAGTGATACAGCCTATGGCTACACCTTC.

This clonotype is categorized as medium-sized (0.01 to 0.1%). This chain links TRBV11-2 with TRBJ2-7, with D hard to call. Trimming left V 0 bases short and J 0 bases short, with 3 bases between. Germline assignment: CDR1 SGHAT and CDR2 FQNNGV. There are 13 residues in the CDR3. Here the CDR3 reads CASSLDNSYEQYF. DNA of the CDR3: TGTGCCAGCAGCTTAGATAACTCCTACGAGCAGTACTTC. Drawing the rest from reference TRBV11-2 and TRBJ2-7, the complete variable domain is EAGVAQSPRYKIIEKRQSVAFWCNPISGHATLYWYQQILGQGPKLLIQFQNNGVVDDSQLPKDRFSAERLKGVDSTLKIQPAKLEDSAVYLCASSLDNSYEQYFGPGTRLTVT.

The chain has TRBV6-6 and TRBJ1-5; TRBD1 agrees at 10 bases. Germline values: CDR1 MNHNY, CDR2 SVGAGI (reference sequence). The CDR3 is 16 residues long. Unmatched junction bases numbered 8, after V lost 6 bases and J lost 3 bases. DNA for the CDR3: TGTGCCAGCAGCCCCGGACAGGGGGGCTCCAATCAGCCCCAGCATTTT. Its translation is CASSPGQGGSNQPQHF.